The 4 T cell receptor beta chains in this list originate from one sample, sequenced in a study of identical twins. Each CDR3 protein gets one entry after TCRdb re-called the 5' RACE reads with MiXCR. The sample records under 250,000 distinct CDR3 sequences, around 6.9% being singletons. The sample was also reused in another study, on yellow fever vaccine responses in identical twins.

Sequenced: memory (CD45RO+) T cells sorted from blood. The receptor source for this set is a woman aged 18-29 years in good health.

Here the CDR3 reads CASSRSGGWQETQYF. CDR3 DNA: TGTGCCAGCAGCCGATCAGGGGGTTGGCAAGAGACCCAGTACTTC. The rearrangement uses TRBV12-3 or TRBV12-4 and TRBJ2-5; 7 nucleotides line up with TRBD1. The V gene end was trimmed by 6 bases and the J gene end by 2 bases; junction bases not matched to a gene: 9. CDR3 length: 15 residues.

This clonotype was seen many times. As DNA, the CDR3 is TGTGCCAGCAAACAACGGGGGCGGGCAGATACGCAGTATTTT. Protein: CASKQRGRADTQYF. This sequence joins TRBV2 and TRBJ2-3; D is tentatively TRBD1 or TRBD2 (6 bases each). Germline CDR1 reads SNHLY; CDR2 reads FYNNEI. The V end lost 7 bases, the J end lost 4 bases, and 15 bases lay between the germline ends. This CDR3 region has 14 residues.

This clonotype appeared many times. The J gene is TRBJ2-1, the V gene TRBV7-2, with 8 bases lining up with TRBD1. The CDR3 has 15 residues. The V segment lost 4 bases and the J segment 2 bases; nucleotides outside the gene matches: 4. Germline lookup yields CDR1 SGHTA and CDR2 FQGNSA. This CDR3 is CASSSTGGPYNEQFF. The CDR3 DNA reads TGTGCCAGCAGCTCCACAGGGGGTCCCTACAATGAGCAGTTCTTC. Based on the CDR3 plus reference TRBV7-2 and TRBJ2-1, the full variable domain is GAGVSQSPSNKVTEKGKDVELRCDPISGHTALYWYRQSLGQGLEFLIYFQGNSAPDKSGLPSDRFSAERTGGSVSTLTIQRTQQEDSAVYLCASSSTGGPYNEQFFGPGTRLTVL.

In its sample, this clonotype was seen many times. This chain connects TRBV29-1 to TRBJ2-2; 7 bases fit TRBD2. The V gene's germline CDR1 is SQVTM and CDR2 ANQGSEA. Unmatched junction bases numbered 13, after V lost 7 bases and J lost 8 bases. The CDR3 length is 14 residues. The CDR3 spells CSARRASGQGELFF. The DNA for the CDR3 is TGCAGCGCCAGAAGGGCTAGCGGTCAGGGGGAGCTGTTTTTT.